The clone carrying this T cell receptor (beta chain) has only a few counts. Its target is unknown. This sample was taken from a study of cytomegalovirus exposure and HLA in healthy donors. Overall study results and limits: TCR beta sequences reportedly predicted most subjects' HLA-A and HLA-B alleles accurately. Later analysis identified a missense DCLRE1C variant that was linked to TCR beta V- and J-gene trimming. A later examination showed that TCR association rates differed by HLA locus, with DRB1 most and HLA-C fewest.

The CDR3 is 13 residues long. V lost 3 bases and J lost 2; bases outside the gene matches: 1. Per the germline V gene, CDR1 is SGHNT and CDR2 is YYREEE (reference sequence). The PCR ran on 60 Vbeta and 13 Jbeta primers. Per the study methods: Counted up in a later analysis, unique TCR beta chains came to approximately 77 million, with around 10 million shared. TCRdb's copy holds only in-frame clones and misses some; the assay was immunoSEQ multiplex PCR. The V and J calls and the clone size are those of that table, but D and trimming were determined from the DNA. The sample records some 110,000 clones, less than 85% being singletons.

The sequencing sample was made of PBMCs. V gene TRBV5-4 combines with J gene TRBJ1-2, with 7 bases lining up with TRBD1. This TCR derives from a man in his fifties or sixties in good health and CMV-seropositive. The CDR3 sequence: CASSSGQNYGYTF. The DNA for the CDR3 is TGTGCCAGCAGCTCGGGACAGAACTATGGCTACACCTTC.